This TCR beta chain was sequenced during a study of shared clonotypes between healthy human individuals. Overall study findings and caveats: Compared with memory subsets, naive subsets generally had larger estimated richness.

The repertoire was sequenced with immunoSEQ multiplex PCR; TCRdb's copy has only in-frame clones and lacks some. The sample contains 850,000 to 1,200,000 clones, around four fifths of which appear only once. The CDR3 is 14 residues long. Looked up from germline, CDR1 is MGHRA and CDR2 is YSYEKL. Trimming took 3 bases from V and 14 from J; bases not matched to a gene: 9. For this clone: The antigen remains undetermined.

The TCR sequence derives from a man younger than 35 in good health. The rearrangement uses TRBV4-1 and TRBJ2-1, with 11 bases fitting TRBD2. Sequenced material: memory CD4+ T cells sorted from blood. Subset in this sample: CD45RA-negative fraction. For the CDR3, the DNA is TGCGCCAGCAGCCAGGGACTAGCGGCCCAAGGGAAGTTCTTC. Translated, it gives CASSQGLAAQGKFF.